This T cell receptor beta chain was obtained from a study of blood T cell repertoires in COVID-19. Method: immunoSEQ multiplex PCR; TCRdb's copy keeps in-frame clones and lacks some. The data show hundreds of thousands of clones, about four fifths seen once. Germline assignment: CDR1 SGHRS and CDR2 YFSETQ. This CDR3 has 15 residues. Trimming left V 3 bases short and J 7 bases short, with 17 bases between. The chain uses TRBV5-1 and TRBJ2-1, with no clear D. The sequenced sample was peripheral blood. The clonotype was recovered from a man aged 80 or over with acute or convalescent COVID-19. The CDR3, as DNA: TGCGCCAGCAGCTCTGACGGCGCTAGTGGAAATGAGCAGTTCTTC. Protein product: CASSSDGASGNEQFF.